What follows is one T cell receptor beta chain and its context. As originally analysed: Amplifying reference gene primers gave estimates of nucleated cell counts. Here immunoSEQ multiplex PCR was the method, and the copy in TCRdb shows in-frame clones only, minus some. V and J calls and clone size are as listed in that table; D and trimming were resolved from the DNA. The sample contains approximately 290,000 clones, roughly 88% of which appear only once. The data were taken from a study of blood T cell repertoires in COVID-19. This CDR3 is 15 amino acids long. Losses at the gene ends were 4 bases for V and 4 bases for J; bases not matched to a gene: 9. Germline V gene data show CDR1 as MGHRA and CDR2 as YSYEKL. Cohorts were based on clinical histories the participants reported.

The genes are TRBV4-1 and TRBJ1-2; 7 positions agree with TRBD1. Sequenced material: PBMCs or T cells enriched from blood (not recorded which). This TCR was sampled from a young woman who had recovered from COVID-19. Here the CDR3 reads CASSPRQGIPYGYTF. The DNA for the CDR3 is TGCGCCAGCAGCCCCCGACAGGGAATCCCCTATGGCTACACCTTC.